This entry features one T cell receptor (beta chain) sequence. The data were taken from a study of OX40 agonist ivuxolimab in advanced cancers. Only in-frame clones appear in the TCRdb table, and some are missing; sequencing was by immunoSEQ multiplex PCR. The sample gives some 50,000 clones, 75% to 85% of which show up once; over 0.6% is in the top ten. V lost 3 bases, J lost 4 bases, and 5 bases stayed unmatched. CDR3 length equals 15 residues. CDR1 is SEHNR, CDR2 FQNEAQ, per germline (reference sequence). This clonotype was sampled from an adult with an advanced solid tumor such as melanoma, head and neck, liver or kidney cancer. The sequences come from CD4+ or CD8+ T cells sorted from blood, collected in a trial of the OX40 agonist ivuxolimab. This chain joins TRBV7-9 and TRBJ2-1, with 8 positions matching TRBD2. The CDR3 sequence is CASSFETGGYNEQFF. In DNA form, the CDR3 reads TGTGCCAGCAGCTTTGAAACGGGGGGGTACAATGAGCAGTTCTTC.